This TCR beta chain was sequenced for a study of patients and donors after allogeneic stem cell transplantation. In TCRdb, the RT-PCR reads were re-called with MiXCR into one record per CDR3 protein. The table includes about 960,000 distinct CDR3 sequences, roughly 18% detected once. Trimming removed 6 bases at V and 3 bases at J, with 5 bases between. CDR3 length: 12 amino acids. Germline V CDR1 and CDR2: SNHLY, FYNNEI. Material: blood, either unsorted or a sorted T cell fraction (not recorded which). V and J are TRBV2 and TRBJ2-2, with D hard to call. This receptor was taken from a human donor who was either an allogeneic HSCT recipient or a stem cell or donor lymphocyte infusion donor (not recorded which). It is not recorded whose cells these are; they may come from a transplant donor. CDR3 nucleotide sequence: TGTGCCAGCAGGGAGTACACCGGGGAGCTGTTTTTT. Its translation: CASREYTGELFF. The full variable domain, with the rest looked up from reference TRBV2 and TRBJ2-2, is EPEVTQTPSHQVTQMGQEVILRCVPISNHLYFYWYRQILGQKVEFLVSFYNNEISEKSEIFDDQFSVERPDGSNFTLKIRSTKLEDSAMYFCASREYTGELFFGEGSRLTVL.